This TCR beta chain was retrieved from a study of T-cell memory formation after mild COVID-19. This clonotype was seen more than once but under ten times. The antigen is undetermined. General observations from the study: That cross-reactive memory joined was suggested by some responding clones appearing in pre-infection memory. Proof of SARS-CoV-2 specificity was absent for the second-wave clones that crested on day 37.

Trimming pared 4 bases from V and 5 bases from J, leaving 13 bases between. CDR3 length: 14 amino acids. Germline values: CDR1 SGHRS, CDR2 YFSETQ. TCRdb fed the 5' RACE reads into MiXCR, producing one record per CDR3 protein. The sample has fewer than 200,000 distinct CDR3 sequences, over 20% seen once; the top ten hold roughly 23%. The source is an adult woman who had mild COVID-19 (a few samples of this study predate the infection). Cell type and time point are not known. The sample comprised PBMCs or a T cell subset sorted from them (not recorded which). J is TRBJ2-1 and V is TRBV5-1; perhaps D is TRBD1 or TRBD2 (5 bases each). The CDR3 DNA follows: TGCGCCAGCAGCGCCCCGGGACCAAACAATGAGCAGTTCTTC. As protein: CASSAPGPNNEQFF.